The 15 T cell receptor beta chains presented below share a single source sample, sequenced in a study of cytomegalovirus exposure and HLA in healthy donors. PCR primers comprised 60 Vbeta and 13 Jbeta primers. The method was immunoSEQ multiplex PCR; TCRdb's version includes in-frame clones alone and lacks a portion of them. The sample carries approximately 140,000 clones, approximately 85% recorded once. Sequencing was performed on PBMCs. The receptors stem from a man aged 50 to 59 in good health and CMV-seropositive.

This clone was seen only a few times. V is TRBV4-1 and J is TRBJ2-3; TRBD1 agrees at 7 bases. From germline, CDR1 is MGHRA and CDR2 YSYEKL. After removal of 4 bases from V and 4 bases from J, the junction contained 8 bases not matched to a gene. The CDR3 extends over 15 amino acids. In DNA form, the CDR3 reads TGCGCCAGCAGCCCCGGACAGGTCCGGGCAGATACGCAGTATTTT. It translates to CASSPGQVRADTQYF.

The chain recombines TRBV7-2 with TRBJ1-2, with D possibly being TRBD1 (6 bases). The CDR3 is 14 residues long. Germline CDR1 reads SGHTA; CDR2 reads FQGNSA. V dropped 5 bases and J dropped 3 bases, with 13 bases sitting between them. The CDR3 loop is CASSGQGTDYGYTF. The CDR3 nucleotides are TGTGCCAGCAGCGGTCAGGGGACGGACTATGGCTACACCTTC.

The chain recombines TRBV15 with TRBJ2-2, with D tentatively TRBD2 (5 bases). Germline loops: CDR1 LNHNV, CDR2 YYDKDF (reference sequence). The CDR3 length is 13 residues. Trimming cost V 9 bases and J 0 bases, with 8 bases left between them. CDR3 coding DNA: TGTGCCACTGGGAGTTCGAACACCGGGGAGCTGTTTTTT. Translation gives CATGSSNTGELFF.

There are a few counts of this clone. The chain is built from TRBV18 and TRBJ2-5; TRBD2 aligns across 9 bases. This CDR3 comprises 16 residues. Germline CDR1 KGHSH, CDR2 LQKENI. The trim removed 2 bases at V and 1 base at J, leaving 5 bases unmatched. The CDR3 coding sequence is TGTGCCAGCTCACCAATAAAACTAGCGGGCCAAGAGACCCAGTACTTC. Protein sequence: CASSPIKLAGQETQYF.

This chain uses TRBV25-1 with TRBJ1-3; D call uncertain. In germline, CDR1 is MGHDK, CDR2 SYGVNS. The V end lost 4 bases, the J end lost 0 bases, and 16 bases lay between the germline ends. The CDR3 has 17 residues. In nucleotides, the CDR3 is TGTGCCAGCAGTGGGCCCGTGGTTCACACCTCTGGAAACACCATATATTTT. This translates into CASSGPVVHTSGNTIYF.

CDR3 residues: CAWSDGVGNQPQHF. The CDR3 DNA sequence: TGTGCCTGGAGCGACGGAGTTGGCAATCAGCCCCAGCATTTT. This sequence joins TRBV30 and TRBJ1-5; D is ambiguous. Germline V CDR1 and CDR2: GTSNPN, SVGIG (reference sequence). The CDR3 is 14 amino acids. Trimming left V 3 bases short and J 2 bases short, with 11 bases between.

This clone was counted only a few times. For the CDR3, the DNA is TGTGCCAGCAGCTTAGAGCCGAGACTAGCGTACGAGCAGTACTTC. Translation: CASSLEPRLAYEQYF. The chain couples TRBV7-2 to TRBJ2-7, with 8 positions matching TRBD2. The CDR3 extends over 15 amino acids. CDR1 and CDR2 (germline): SGHTA, FQGNSA. With V trimmed by 1 base and J by 4 bases, 6 bases remained unmatched. Full variable domain (rest looked up from reference TRBV7-2 and TRBJ2-7): GAGVSQSPSNKVTEKGKDVELRCDPISGHTALYWYRQSLGQGLEFLIYFQGNSAPDKSGLPSDRFSAERTGGSVSTLTIQRTQQEDSAVYLCASSLEPRLAYEQYFGPGTRLTVT.

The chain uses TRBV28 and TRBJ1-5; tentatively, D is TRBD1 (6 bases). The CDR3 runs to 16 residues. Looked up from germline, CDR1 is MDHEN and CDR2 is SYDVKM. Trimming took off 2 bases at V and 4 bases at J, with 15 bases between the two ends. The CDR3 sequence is CASSLNRDTLNQPQHF. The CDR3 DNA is TGTGCCAGCAGTTTAAACCGGGACACCTTGAATCAGCCCCAGCATTTT.

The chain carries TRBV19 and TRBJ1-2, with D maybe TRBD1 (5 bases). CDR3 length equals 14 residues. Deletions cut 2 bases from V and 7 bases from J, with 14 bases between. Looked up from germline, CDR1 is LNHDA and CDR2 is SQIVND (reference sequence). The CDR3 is CASSIIGRDSGYTF. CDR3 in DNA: TGTGCCAGTAGTATAATTGGCAGGGATTCTGGCTACACCTTC.

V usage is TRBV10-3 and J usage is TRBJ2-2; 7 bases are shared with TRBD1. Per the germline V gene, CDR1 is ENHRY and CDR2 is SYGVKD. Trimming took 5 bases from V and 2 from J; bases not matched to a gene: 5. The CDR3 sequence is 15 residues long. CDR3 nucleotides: TGTGCCATCAGTAGGACAGGAGTCAACACCGGGGAGCTGTTTTTT. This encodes CAISRTGVNTGELFF.

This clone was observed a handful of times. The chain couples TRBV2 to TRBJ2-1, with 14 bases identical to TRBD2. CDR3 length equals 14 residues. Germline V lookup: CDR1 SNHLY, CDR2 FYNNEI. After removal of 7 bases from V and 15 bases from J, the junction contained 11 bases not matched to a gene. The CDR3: CASMRGTSGSLWFF. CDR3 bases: TGTGCCAGCATGAGAGGGACTAGCGGGAGTTTGTGGTTCTTC.

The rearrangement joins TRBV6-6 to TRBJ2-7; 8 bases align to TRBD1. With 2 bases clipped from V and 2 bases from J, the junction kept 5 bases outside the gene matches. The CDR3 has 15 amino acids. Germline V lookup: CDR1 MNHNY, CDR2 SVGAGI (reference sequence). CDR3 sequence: CASSYPGGGPYEQYF. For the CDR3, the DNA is TGTGCCAGCAGTTACCCAGGGGGCGGTCCCTACGAGCAGTACTTC.

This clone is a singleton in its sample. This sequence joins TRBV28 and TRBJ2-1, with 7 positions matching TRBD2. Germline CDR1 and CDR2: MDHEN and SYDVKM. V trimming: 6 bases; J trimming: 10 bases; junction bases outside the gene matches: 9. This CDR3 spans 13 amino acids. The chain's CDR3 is CASSRWAGEEQFF. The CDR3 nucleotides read TGTGCCAGCAGCCGTTGGGCGGGAGAGGAGCAGTTCTTC.

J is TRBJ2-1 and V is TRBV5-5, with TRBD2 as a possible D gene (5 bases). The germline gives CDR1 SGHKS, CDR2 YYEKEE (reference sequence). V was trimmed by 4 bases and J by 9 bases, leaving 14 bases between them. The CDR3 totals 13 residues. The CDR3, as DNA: TGTGCCAGCAGCCCCCCGTCGGGAACTGAGCAGTTCTTC. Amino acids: CASSPPSGTEQFF.

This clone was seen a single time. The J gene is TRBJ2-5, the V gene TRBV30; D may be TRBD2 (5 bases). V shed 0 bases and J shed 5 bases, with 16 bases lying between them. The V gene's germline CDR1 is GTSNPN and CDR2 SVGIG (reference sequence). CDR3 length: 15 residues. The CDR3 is CAWSVPSAWRETQYF. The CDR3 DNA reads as TGTGCCTGGAGTGTACCCAGCGCCTGGAGGGAGACCCAGTACTTC.